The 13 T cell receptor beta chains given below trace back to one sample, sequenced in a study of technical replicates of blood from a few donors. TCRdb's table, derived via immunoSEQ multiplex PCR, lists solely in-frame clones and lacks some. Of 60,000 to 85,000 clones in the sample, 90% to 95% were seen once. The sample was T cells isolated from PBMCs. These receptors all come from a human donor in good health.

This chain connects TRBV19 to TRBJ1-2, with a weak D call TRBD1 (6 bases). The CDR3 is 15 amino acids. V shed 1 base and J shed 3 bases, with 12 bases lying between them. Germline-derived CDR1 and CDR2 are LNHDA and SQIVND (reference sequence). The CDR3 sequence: CASSIVAGADYGYTF. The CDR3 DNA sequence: TGTGCCAGTAGTATAGTAGCAGGGGCGGACTATGGCTACACCTTC.

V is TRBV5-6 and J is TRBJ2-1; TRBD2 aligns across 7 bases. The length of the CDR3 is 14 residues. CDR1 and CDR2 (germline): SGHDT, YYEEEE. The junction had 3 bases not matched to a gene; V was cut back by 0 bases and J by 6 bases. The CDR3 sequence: CASSLGLAPNEQFF. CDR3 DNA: TGTGCCAGCAGCTTGGGACTAGCTCCCAATGAGCAGTTCTTC.

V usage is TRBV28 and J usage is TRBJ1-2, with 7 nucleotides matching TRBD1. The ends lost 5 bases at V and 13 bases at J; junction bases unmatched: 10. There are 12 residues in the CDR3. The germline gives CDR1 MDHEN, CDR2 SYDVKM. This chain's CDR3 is CASSGNRGRLTF. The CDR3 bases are TGTGCCAGCAGTGGTAATAGGGGGCGTCTCACCTTC.

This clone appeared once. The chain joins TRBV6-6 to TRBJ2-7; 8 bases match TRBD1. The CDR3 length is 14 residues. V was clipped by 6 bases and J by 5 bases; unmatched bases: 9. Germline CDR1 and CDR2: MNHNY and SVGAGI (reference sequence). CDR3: CASRTGQAGHEQYF. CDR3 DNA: TGTGCCAGCAGGACGGGACAGGCCGGTCACGAGCAGTACTTC.

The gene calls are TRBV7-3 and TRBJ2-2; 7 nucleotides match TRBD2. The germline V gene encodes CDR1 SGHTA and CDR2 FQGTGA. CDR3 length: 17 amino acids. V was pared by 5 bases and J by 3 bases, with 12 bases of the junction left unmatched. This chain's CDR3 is CASSPRRRGRDTGELFF. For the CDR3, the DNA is TGTGCCAGCAGCCCACGGAGGCGGGGGAGGGACACCGGGGAGCTGTTTTTT.

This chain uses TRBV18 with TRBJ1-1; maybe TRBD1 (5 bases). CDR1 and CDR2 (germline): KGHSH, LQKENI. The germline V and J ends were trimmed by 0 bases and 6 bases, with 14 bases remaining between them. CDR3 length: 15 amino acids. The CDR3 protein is CASSPPNLRAPEAFF. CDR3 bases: TGTGCCAGCTCACCACCTAACCTCAGGGCCCCTGAAGCTTTCTTT.

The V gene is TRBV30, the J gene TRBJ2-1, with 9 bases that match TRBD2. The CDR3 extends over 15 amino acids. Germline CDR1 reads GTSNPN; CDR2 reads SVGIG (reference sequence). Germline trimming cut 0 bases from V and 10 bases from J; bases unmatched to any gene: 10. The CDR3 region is CAWSVGSGRIVEQFF. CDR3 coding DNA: TGTGCCTGGAGTGTGGGTAGCGGGAGAATAGTGGAGCAGTTCTTC.

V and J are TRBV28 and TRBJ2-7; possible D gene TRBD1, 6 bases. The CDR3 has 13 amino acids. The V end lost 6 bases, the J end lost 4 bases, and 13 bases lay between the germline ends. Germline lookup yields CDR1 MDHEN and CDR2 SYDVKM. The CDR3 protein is CASSRGQPYEQYF. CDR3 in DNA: TGTGCCAGCAGCCGAGGACAGCCTTACGAGCAGTACTTC.

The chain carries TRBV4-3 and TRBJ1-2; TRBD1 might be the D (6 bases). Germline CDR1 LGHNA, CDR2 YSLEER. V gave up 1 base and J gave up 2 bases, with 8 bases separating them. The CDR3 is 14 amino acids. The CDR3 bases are TGCGCCAGCAGCCAAGTACAGGGAAACTATGGCTACACCTTC. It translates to CASSQVQGNYGYTF.

The CDR3, as DNA: TGTGCCAGCACCGAACTAGCGGGAGGGCCGGTCGAGCAGTACTTC. Its translation is CASTELAGGPVEQYF. The J gene is TRBJ2-7, the V gene TRBV7-2; TRBD2 agrees at 13 bases. Trimming at V came to 7 bases and at J to 6 bases, leaving 9 bases not matched to a gene. Germline CDR1 and CDR2: SGHTA and FQGNSA. The CDR3 consists of 15 residues.

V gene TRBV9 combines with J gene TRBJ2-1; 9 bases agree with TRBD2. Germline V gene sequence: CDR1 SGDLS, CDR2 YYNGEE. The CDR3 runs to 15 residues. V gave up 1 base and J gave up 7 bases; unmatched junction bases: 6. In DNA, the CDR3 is TGTGCCAGCAGCGTACTTAGCGGGAGTTCTAATGAGCAGTTCTTC. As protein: CASSVLSGSSNEQFF.

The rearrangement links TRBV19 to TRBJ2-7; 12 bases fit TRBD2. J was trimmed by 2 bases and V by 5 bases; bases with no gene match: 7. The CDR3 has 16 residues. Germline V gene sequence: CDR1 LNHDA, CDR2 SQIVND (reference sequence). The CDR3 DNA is TGTGCCAGTAGTGCCGGGACTAGCGGGCTTCCCTACGAGCAGTACTTC. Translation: CASSAGTSGLPYEQYF. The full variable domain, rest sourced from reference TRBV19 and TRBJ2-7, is DGGITQSPKYLFRKEGQNVTLSCEQNLNHDAMYWYRQDPGQGLRLIYYSQIVNDFQKGDIAEGYSVSREKKESFPLTVTSAQKNPTAFYLCASSAGTSGLPYEQYFGPGTRLTVT.

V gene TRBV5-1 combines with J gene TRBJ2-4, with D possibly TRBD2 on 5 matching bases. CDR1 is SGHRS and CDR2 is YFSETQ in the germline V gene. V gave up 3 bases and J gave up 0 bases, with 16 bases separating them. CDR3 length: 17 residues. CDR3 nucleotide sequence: TGCGCCAGCAGCTCCGGGATTGTGAGCCGAGCCAAAAACATTCAGTACTTC. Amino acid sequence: CASSSGIVSRAKNIQYF.